This TCR beta chain was found in a study of beta chain features in type 1 diabetes (dated by TCRdb to 2017 to 2018). Study-level background: No differences in mean age, gender distribution, total cell number or subset yield were found between patients and healthy donors. The study compared TCRB repertoires of sorted circulating CD4+ T cell subsets between recently diagnosed type 1 diabetes patients and matched healthy donors. Whereas all 30 or so donors provided naive and central memory subsets, regulatory and stem cell-like memory subsets were isolated from just 8 patients and roughly eight healthy donors. A total of 107,917,701 sorted cells were examined across all samples, and RNA yield correlated strongly with the number of cells per subset.

Here is what the overall study found, with its caveats: Naive, central memory and regulatory TCRB repertoires appeared to be more similar among patients than among healthy donors. Shorter templates might be favored by PCR, yet because patient and control samples were amplified and corrected together, any such skew would affect both groups equally. Sequencing cDNA rather than genomic DNA could over-represent highly expressing activated cells, although activation and CD3 levels did not differ between groups. In all four CD4+ subsets, TCRB CDR3 length was moderately but significantly shorter in type 1 diabetes patients. Patients with type 1 diabetes made fewer insertions and deleted more nucleotides at VDJ recombination sites, implying thymic rearrangement abnormalities. Because the HLA sub-analyses included only small numbers of individuals, any influence of HLA type on TCRB rearrangement was left unresolved.

Including the terminal cysteine and phenylalanine, the CDR3 comprises 17 residues. Of all the DNA, just the CDR3 is kept, 51 bases in frame from base 1. V is cut back by 11 bases and J by 4 bases, with 16 bases in the junction unmatched. Per the germline V gene (reference sequence), LNHDA is the CDR1 and SQIVND is the CDR2. From each donor, a single peripheral blood sample of about 100 mL on average was drawn into heparinised tubes. A BD FACSAria II and a panel including CD45RO, CCR7, CD25, CD127, CD95 and CD27 were used to sort naive, central memory, regulatory and stem cell-like memory CD4+ T cells. Every sorted population had a purity above 95%. PBMCs were isolated immediately by Lymphoprep density gradient centrifugation and stained directly without culture. To minimize batch effects, samples were stained and sorted in pairs, one healthy donor with one patient per experiment. This clone was found a few times. Its antigen is currently not known. No much larger clone is present one base from it, and per-base qualities are unavailable.

The entire amount of isolated RNA was reverse transcribed using the High Capacity cDNA Reverse Transcription Kit, so the sequenced TCRB transcripts were expressed ones. Naive, central memory and regulatory T cell samples underwent deep immunoSEQ sequencing, averaging approximately 3.3 million total reads per sample. Sorted cells were lysed in RLT buffer and RNA was extracted with DNase-treated RNeasy Micro or Mini kits, depending on cell number. Each cell subset was processed separately to prevent cross-contamination, with patient and healthy donor samples processed together. Using the immunoSEQ multiplex PCR, TCRB sequences were amplified from cDNA into 87-bp fragments spanning the CDR3 region. Amplicons were sequenced on the Illumina HiSeq platform. The original pipeline was this. PCR bias was corrected computationally using synthetic template baselines, and reads within Hamming distance 2 were collapsed, with unmergeable singletons discarded. Reads were aligned to IMGT to assign V, D and J genes, CDR3 length, and insertions or deletions at six rearrangement sites. Within each subset, clonotype counts were normalized to sorted cell number, after which true diversity and Gini coefficients were computed with the tcR R package. The overlap coefficient, calculated on TCRB nucleotide sequences, was used to measure repertoire sharing. Out-of-frame TCRB sequences from naive cells were analyzed to stand in for the pre-selection repertoire. TCRdb provides this immuneACCESS table in a form limited to in-frame rearrangements. Some clones are lacking; in checked studies, under half of them reflect an unresolved V gene, and why the rest are absent is not known. Clonal size and the V and J genes are those of that table, whereas D and trimming came from the DNA. The sample table contains 600,000 to 700,000 clones; only one count was recorded for 12% of them. The ten most abundant clones make up more than 0.1% of the sample.

This clonotype originated in a man aged 25 to 45 with type 1 diabetes. The chain is encoded by TRBV19 joined to TRBJ2-3; TRBD2 fits 12 bases in the junction. The material sequenced was naive CD4+ T cells from blood. The cell subset or site label, as the study defines it: true naive CD4+ T cells. The nucleotide sequence reads as follows: TGTGCCTCCACCCGACTATCATCTAGCGGGGGGGCAGATACGCAGTATTTT. It encodes CASTRLSSSGGADTQYF. The CDR3, completed at both ends by the reference TRBV19 and TRBJ2-3 genes, gives the full variable domain DGGITQSPKYLFRKEGQNVTLSCEQNLNHDAMYWYRQDPGQGLRLIYYSQIVNDFQKGDIAEGYSVSREKKESFPLTVTSAQKNPTAFYLCASTRLSSSGGADTQYFGPGTRLTVL.